Listed here are 32 T cell receptor beta chains from one sample, sequenced in a study of CD4 T cells in relation to SARS-CoV-2 and coronaviruses. The unexposed donors gave CD4+ T cells in about 2011-2018, prior to COVID-19. Method: immunoSEQ multiplex PCR; TCRdb's copy keeps in-frame clones and lacks some. The sample has tens of thousands of clones, approximately 94% seen once; the top ten hold around 0.14%. Sequencing was performed on naive CD4+ T cells from PBMCs. Subset indicated: naive CD4+ T cells isolated by negative enrichment. The origin of the receptors is a human donor in good health.

This chain connects TRBV6-5 to TRBJ1-1; D gene unclear. Per germline, CDR1 MNHEY and CDR2 SVGAGI. This CDR3 comprises 15 residues. The V and J ends lost 5 bases and 5 bases respectively, with 18 bases between them. In nucleotides, the CDR3 is TGTGCCAGCAGTACGGCTCGGAGAACGAGGACTGAAGCTTTCTTT. This gives the protein CASSTARRTRTEAFF.

The V and J genes are TRBV5-4 and TRBJ1-1; the match to TRBD1 covers 7 bases. CDR1 is SGHNT, CDR2 YYREEE, per germline (reference sequence). J was trimmed by 0 bases and V by 6 bases; bases with no gene match: 5. The CDR3 extends over 14 amino acids. The CDR3 protein is CASTMDRLNTEAFF. The DNA of the CDR3 is TGTGCCAGCACCATGGACAGGCTGAACACTGAAGCTTTCTTT.

The V gene is TRBV29-1, the J gene TRBJ1-1; D call uncertain. CDR1 SQVTM and CDR2 ANQGSEA come from the germline V gene. V was shortened by 4 bases and J by 12 bases, with 12 bases between the two germline ends. The CDR3 contains 10 residues. CDR3 bases: TGCAGCGTTGCTCAGCAGGCGCCTTTCTTT. Protein: CSVAQQAPFF.

This clone appeared a single time. The genes are TRBV19 and TRBJ2-4; D is perhaps TRBD1 or TRBD2 (6 bases each). Germline V CDR1 and CDR2: LNHDA, SQIVND (reference sequence). This CDR3 is built from 12 residues. V shed 3 bases and J shed 9 bases, with 9 bases lying between them. The DNA for the CDR3 is TGTGCCAGTAGTATTAGGGGGGCCATTCAGTACTTC. It encodes CASSIRGAIQYF.

The rearrangement links TRBV3-1 (or the pseudogene TRBV3-2) to TRBJ2-5; 9 positions match TRBD2. Germline loops: CDR1 LGHDT, CDR2 YNNKEL (reference sequence). The CDR3 has 16 amino acids. V trimming: 1 base; J trimming: 4 bases; junction bases outside the gene matches: 7. The CDR3 protein is CASSQGLAGVRETQYF. For the CDR3, the DNA is TGTGCCAGCAGCCAAGGGTTAGCGGGAGTGCGAGAGACCCAGTACTTC.

The rearrangement joins TRBV5-5 to TRBJ1-5; D ambiguous. Germline V gene lookup returns CDR1 SGHKS and CDR2 YYEKEE (reference sequence). Trimming pared 4 bases from V and 7 bases from J, leaving 15 bases between. The CDR3 consists of 14 residues. CDR3 DNA: TGTGCCAGCAGCCCCTCGGAGGCTCGGCAGCCCCAGCATTTT. It yields the protein CASSPSEARQPQHF.

This clone was seen a single time. The gene calls are TRBV18 and TRBJ2-5; the D gene is possibly TRBD2 (5 bases). Trimming took 2 bases from V and 1 from J, leaving 14 bases between them. The CDR3 runs to 16 residues. Germline-derived CDR1 and CDR2 are KGHSH and LQKENI. CDR3 sequence: CASSPMSGSAQETQYF. CDR3 sequence (DNA): TGTGCCAGCTCACCAATGAGTGGTAGCGCCCAAGAGACCCAGTACTTC.

The chain recombines TRBV24-1 with TRBJ2-4, with a weak D call TRBD2 (6 bases). The CDR3 totals 15 residues. Per germline, CDR1 KGHDR and CDR2 SFDVKD. V lost 5 bases and J lost 0, with 10 bases in between. As DNA, the CDR3 is TGTGCCACCAGTGGGGGGACTTTAGCCAAAAACATTCAGTACTTC. Amino acid sequence: CATSGGTLAKNIQYF.

The chain carries TRBV30 and TRBJ1-5; D is perhaps TRBD1 (5 bases). Trimming stripped 2 bases from V and 2 bases from J, with 13 bases between. The CDR3 covers 15 residues. The germline V gene has CDR1 GTSNPN and CDR2 SVGIG (reference sequence). Here the CDR3 reads CAWSKGAGGNQPQHF. CDR3 bases: TGTGCCTGGAGTAAAGGGGCTGGCGGCAATCAGCCCCAGCATTTT.

The chain joins TRBV6-1 to TRBJ2-3; weak D call: TRBD2 (5 bases). The germline CDR1 and CDR2 sequences are MNHNS and SASEGT. With 0 bases removed from V and 3 bases from J, the gap between germline ends came to 10 bases. CDR3 size: 15 residues. DNA for the CDR3: TGTGCCAGCAGTGAAGCAGGAGAGGGTACAGATACGCAGTATTTT. It yields the protein CASSEAGEGTDTQYF.

The gene calls are TRBV28 and TRBJ2-1, with D unclear. With 3 bases removed from V and 0 bases from J, the gap between germline ends came to 12 bases. This CDR3 contains 16 residues. Germline loops: CDR1 MDHEN, CDR2 SYDVKM. CDR3 nucleotide sequence: TGTGCCAGCAGTTTCCCCCGCCGGGCCTCCTACAATGAGCAGTTCTTC. Amino acids: CASSFPRRASYNEQFF.

The chain uses TRBV7-3 and TRBJ2-1, with 7 positions matching TRBD1. Germline lookup yields CDR1 SGHTA and CDR2 FQGTGA. The CDR3 extends over 13 amino acids. Unmatched junction bases numbered 2, after V lost 1 base and J lost 8 bases. The CDR3 protein is CASSLRDSDEQFF. The CDR3 DNA is TGTGCCAGCAGCTTAAGGGACAGTGATGAGCAGTTCTTC. Drawing the rest from reference TRBV7-3 and TRBJ2-1, the complete variable domain is GAGVSQTPSNKVTEKGKYVELRCDPISGHTALYWYRQSLGQGPEFLIYFQGTGAADDSGLPNDRFFAVRPEGSVSTLKIQRTERGDSAVYLCASSLRDSDEQFFGPGTRLTVL.

This chain uses TRBV9 with TRBJ1-4; TRBD1 might be the D (5 bases). This CDR3 has 17 amino acids. Germline values: CDR1 SGDLS, CDR2 YYNGEE. Trimming removed 4 bases from V and 3 bases from J, with 19 bases in between. Here the CDR3 reads CASSPEGRVRANEKLFF. Written as DNA, the CDR3 is TGTGCCAGCAGCCCAGAGGGACGGGTACGGGCTAATGAAAAACTGTTTTTT.

The rearrangement joins TRBV9 to TRBJ2-5, with a tentative D call TRBD2 (7 bases). Trimming removed 4 bases at V and 5 bases at J, with 21 bases between. The CDR3 is made up of 16 amino acids. Germline CDR1 SGDLS, CDR2 YYNGEE. The CDR3 DNA sequence: TGTGCCAGCAGCCGCAGCGGGACACTGGGGTTGGAGACCCAGTACTTC. This codes for CASSRSGTLGLETQYF.

CDR3 sequence: CASRPTPLGNQPQHF. The CDR3 DNA is TGTGCCAGCAGACCGACACCCCTGGGAAATCAGCCCCAGCATTTT. The gene calls are TRBV27 and TRBJ1-5; no definite D call. CDR3 length equals 15 residues. V was cut by 6 bases and J by 4 bases, with 16 bases left in between. Germline V gene lookup returns CDR1 MNHEY and CDR2 SMNVEV (reference sequence).

The chain couples TRBV4-1 to TRBJ1-2, with D perhaps TRBD1 (6 bases). Trimming left V 1 base short and J 4 bases short, with 13 bases between. CDR3 length equals 15 residues. CDR1 MGHRA and CDR2 YSYEKL come from the germline V gene. CDR3 loop: CASSQVRQEGYGYTF. As DNA, the CDR3 is TGCGCCAGCAGCCAAGTCCGACAGGAGGGCTATGGCTACACCTTC.

The rearrangement uses TRBV7-9 and TRBJ1-6, with D unresolved. Between the trimmed V and J ends, which lost 6 bases and 7 bases, there was a span of 16 bases. The CDR3 sequence is 15 residues long. Germline V CDR1 and CDR2: SEHNR, FQNEAQ (reference sequence). CDR3 sequence: CASRLEQQSNSPLHF. For the CDR3, the DNA is TGTGCCAGCAGACTGGAACAACAATCCAATTCACCCCTCCACTTT.

The chain couples TRBV18 to TRBJ2-3; D is uncertain. Germline lookup yields CDR1 KGHSH and CDR2 LQKENI. Trimming took 1 base from V and 0 from J, leaving 11 bases between them. There are 16 residues in the CDR3. The CDR3 spells CASSPQGKTSTDTQYF. CDR3 coding DNA: TGTGCCAGCTCACCACAGGGAAAAACTAGCACAGATACGCAGTATTTT.

This clone turned up a few times. The chain is built from TRBV6-5 and TRBJ1-2, with 11 bases fitting TRBD1. Per germline, CDR1 MNHEY and CDR2 SVGAGI. This CDR3 has 15 amino acids. The trim removed 5 bases at V and 7 bases at J, leaving 9 bases unmatched. The CDR3 loop reads CASSTWTGGLGGYTF. The CDR3 DNA is TGTGCCAGCAGTACTTGGACAGGGGGCTTGGGTGGCTACACCTTC.

The J gene is TRBJ1-5, the V gene TRBV27; D gene uncertain. CDR1 and CDR2 from the germline V gene are MNHEY and SMNVEV (reference sequence). The CDR3 runs 15 residues. V shed 6 bases and J shed 0 bases, with 12 bases lying between them. The CDR3 nucleotides read TGTGCCAGCAGCCCTGGGAGGTATAGCAATCAGCCCCAGCATTTT. The encoded protein is CASSPGRYSNQPQHF.

CDR3 loop: CASSPKQMQETQYF. CDR3 in DNA: TGTGCCAGCTCACCAAAACAGATGCAAGAGACCCAGTACTTC. The rearrangement links TRBV18 to TRBJ2-5; no definite D call. Germline CDR1 KGHSH, CDR2 LQKENI. This CDR3 has 14 residues. Trimming cost V 2 bases and J 2 bases, with 9 bases left between them.

The rearrangement uses TRBV28 and TRBJ1-5; D not certain. Trimming removed 3 bases from V and 2 bases from J, with 8 bases in between. The CDR3 is made up of 14 amino acids. Looked up from germline, CDR1 is MDHEN and CDR2 is SYDVKM. CDR3 loop: CASSLLVGNQPQHF. The CDR3 region has the DNA TGTGCCAGCAGTTTGTTGGTGGGCAATCAGCCCCAGCATTTT.

This chain joins TRBV11-2 and TRBJ2-3; 9 positions match TRBD2. The germline V gene has CDR1 SGHAT and CDR2 FQNNGV. The V and J ends lost 2 bases and 0 bases, in that order; junction bases with no gene match: 3. There are 16 residues in the CDR3. The CDR3 reads CASSLIAGVSTDTQYF. The DNA of the CDR3 is TGTGCCAGCAGCTTAATAGCGGGAGTTAGCACAGATACGCAGTATTTT.

The chain employs TRBV28 and TRBJ2-7; D is perhaps TRBD2 (5 bases). Germline loops: CDR1 MDHEN, CDR2 SYDVKM. Trimming shortened V by 4 bases and J by 5 bases, and 12 bases separated the two germline ends. The length of the CDR3 is 13 residues. For the CDR3, the DNA is TGTGCCAGCAGTTCCCCCCCGGGAAACGAGCAGTACTTC. Translated: CASSSPPGNEQYF.

The DNA of the CDR3 is TGTGCCAGCAGTGAGGGACAATCGCCTTTCAATGAGCAGTTCTTC. Encoded protein: CASSEGQSPFNEQFF. The chain carries TRBV2 and TRBJ2-1; possibly TRBD1 for D (6 bases). The V and J ends lost 3 bases and 6 bases respectively, with 15 bases between them. The CDR3 consists of 15 residues. Germline CDR1 reads SNHLY; CDR2 reads FYNNEI.

V gene TRBV5-1 combines with J gene TRBJ2-1; D ambiguous. The CDR3 runs to 13 residues. In germline, CDR1 is SGHRS, CDR2 YFSETQ. The V end lost 4 bases, the J end lost 9 bases, and 14 bases lay between the germline ends. DNA of the CDR3: TGCGCCAGCAGCACTCCTCCGGGCGGTGAGCAGTTCTTC. Encoded protein: CASSTPPGGEQFF.

V is TRBV18 and J is TRBJ2-7; perhaps TRBD1 as D (5 bases). This CDR3 contains 15 residues. CDR1 is KGHSH, CDR2 LQKENI, per germline. V dropped 3 bases and J dropped 0 bases, with 12 bases sitting between them. CDR3: CASSPGQPNSYEQYF. The CDR3 DNA sequence: TGTGCCAGCTCACCGGGGCAGCCAAACTCCTACGAGCAGTACTTC.

This rearrangement joins TRBV20-1 to TRBJ2-3, with TRBD2 matching 8 bases. Germline values: CDR1 DFQATT, CDR2 SNEGSKA (reference sequence). There are 15 residues in the CDR3. The junction had 9 bases not matched to a gene; V was cut back by 3 bases and J by 4 bases. The CDR3 region is CSASSAGVISDTQYF. CDR3 bases: TGCAGTGCTAGTTCAGCGGGAGTAATCTCAGATACGCAGTATTTT.

In nucleotides, the CDR3 is TGTGCCAGCAGCCAGGGGACTAGCTTAGGGTTTTGGTTCTTC. This gives the protein CASSQGTSLGFWFF. The chain uses TRBV7-2 and TRBJ2-1, with 9 bases identical to TRBD2. This CDR3 spans 14 amino acids. The germline V gene encodes CDR1 SGHTA and CDR2 FQGNSA. V dropped 5 bases and J dropped 15; count of bases not matched to a gene: 14. Looking up the rest from reference TRBV7-2 and TRBJ2-1 gives the full variable domain: GAGVSQSPSNKVTEKGKDVELRCDPISGHTALYWYRQSLGQGLEFLIYFQGNSAPDKSGLPSDRFSAERTGGSVSTLTIQRTQQEDSAVYLCASSQGTSLGFWFFGPGTRLTVL.

This chain links TRBV18 with TRBJ1-4; 7 bases are a match to TRBD1. Trimming took 6 bases from V and 4 from J; bases not matched to a gene: 5. The CDR3 is 14 amino acids. Germline V gene sequence: CDR1 KGHSH, CDR2 LQKENI. CDR3 amino acids: CASSWTGDNEKLFF. The CDR3 nucleotides read TGTGCCAGCTCGTGGACAGGCGATAATGAAAAACTGTTTTTT.

This chain uses TRBV5-1 with TRBJ2-1, with a tentative D call TRBD2 (6 bases). Trimming removed 4 bases at V and 0 bases at J, with 14 bases between. The CDR3 runs 16 residues. CDR1 SGHRS and CDR2 YFSETQ come from the germline V gene. The CDR3 region is CASSPDGRGSYNEQFF. The CDR3 DNA is TGCGCCAGCAGCCCCGATGGGCGGGGCTCCTACAATGAGCAGTTCTTC.

V is TRBV18 and J is TRBJ2-3; 11 bases are a match to TRBD2. Germline V gene sequence: CDR1 KGHSH, CDR2 LQKENI. V trimming: 3 bases; J trimming: 4 bases; junction bases outside the gene matches: 12. This CDR3 is built from 18 residues. The CDR3 loop reads CASSPLEDSGRASDTQYF. CDR3 DNA sequence: TGTGCCAGCTCACCCCTCGAGGATAGCGGGAGGGCCTCAGATACGCAGTATTTT.